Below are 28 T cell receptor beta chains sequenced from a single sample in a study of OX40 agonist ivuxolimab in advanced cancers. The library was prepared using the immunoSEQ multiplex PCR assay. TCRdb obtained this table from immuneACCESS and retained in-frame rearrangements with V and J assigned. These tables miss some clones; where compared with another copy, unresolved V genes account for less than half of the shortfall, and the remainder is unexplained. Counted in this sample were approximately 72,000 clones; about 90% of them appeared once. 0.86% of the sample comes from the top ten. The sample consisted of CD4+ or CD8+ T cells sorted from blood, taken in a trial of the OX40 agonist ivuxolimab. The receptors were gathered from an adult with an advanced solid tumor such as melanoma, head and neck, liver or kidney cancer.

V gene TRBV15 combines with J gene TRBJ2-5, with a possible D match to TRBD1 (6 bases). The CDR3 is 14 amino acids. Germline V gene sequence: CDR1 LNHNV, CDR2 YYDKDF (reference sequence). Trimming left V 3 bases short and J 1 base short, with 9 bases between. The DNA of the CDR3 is TGTGCCACCAGCAGGAACAGGGCCCAAGAGACCCAGTACTTC. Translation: CATSRNRAQETQYF.

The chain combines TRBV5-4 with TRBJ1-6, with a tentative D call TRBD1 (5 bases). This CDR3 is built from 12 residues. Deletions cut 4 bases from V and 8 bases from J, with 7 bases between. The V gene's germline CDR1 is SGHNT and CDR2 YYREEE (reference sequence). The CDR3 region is CASSPRDSPLHF. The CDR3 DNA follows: TGTGCCAGCAGCCCCAGGGATTCACCCCTCCACTTT.

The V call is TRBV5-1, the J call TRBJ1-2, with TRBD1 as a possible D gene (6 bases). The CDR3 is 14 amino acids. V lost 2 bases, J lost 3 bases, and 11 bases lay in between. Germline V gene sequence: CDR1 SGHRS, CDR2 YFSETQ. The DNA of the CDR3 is TGCGCCAGCAGCTTACAGGGAATCGACTATGGCTACACCTTC. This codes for CASSLQGIDYGYTF. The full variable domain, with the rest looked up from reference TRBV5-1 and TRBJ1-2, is KAGVTQTPRYLIKTRGQQVTLSCSPISGHRSVSWYQQTPGQGLQFLFEYFSETQRNKGNFPGRFSGRQFSNSRSEMNVSTLELGDSALYLCASSLQGIDYGYTFGSGTRLTVV.

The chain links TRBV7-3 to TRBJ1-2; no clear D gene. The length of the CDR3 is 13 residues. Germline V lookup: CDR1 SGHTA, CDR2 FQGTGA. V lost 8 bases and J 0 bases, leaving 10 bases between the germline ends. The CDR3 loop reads CASAIDSNYGYTF. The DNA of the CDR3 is TGTGCCAGCGCTATCGACTCTAACTATGGCTACACCTTC.

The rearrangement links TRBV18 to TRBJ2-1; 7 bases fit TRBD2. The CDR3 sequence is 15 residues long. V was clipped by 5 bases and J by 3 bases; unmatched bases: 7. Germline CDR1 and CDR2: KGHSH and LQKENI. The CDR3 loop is CASSTSSGLYNEQFF. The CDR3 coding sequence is TGTGCCAGCTCAACCTCTAGCGGCCTCTACAATGAGCAGTTCTTC.

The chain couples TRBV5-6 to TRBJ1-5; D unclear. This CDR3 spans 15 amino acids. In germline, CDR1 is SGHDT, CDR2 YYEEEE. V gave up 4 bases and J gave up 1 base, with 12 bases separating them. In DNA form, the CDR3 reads TGTGCCAGCAGCCCAGTCCCTGACAGCAATCAGCCCCAGCATTTT. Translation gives CASSPVPDSNQPQHF.

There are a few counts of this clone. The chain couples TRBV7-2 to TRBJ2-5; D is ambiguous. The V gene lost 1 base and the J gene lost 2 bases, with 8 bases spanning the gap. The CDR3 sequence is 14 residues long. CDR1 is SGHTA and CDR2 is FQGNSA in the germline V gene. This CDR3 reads CASSLVWSQETQYF. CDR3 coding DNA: TGTGCCAGCAGCTTAGTCTGGTCGCAAGAGACCCAGTACTTC.

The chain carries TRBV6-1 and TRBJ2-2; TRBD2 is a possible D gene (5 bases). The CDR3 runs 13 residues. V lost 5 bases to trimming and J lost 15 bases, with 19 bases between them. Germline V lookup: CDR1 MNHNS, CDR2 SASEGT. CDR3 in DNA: TGTGCCAGCAGTTTAACATTCAGATCGAGGGTGTTTTTT. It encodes CASSLTFRSRVFF.

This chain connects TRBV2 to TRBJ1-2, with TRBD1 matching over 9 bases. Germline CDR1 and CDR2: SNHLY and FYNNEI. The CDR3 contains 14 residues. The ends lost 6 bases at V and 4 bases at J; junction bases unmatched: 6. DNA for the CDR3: TGTGCCAGCAGGGGACAGGGAAGTAGCTATGGCTACACCTTC. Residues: CASRGQGSSYGYTF.

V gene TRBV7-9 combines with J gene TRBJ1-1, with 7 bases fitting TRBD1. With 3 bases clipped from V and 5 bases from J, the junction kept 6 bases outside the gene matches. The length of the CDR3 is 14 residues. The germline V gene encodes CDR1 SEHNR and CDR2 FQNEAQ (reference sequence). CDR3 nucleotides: TGTGCCAGCAGCTTTCAGGGGGAGCGGACTGAAGCTTTCTTT. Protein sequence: CASSFQGERTEAFF.

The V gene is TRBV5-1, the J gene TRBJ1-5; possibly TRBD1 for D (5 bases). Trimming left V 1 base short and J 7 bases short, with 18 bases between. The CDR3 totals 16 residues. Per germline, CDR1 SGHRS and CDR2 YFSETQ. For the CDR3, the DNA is TGCGCCAGCAGCTTGTGGGGGGGAGCATCCGTCCAGCCCCAGCATTTT. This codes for CASSLWGGASVQPQHF.

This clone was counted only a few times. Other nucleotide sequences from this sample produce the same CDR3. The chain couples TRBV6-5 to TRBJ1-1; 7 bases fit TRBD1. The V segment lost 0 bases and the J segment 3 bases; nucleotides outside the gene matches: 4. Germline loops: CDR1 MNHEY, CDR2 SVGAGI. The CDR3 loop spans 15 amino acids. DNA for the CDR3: TGTGCCAGCAGTTACTCAAGGACAGGAGACACTGAAGCTTTCTTT. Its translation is CASSYSRTGDTEAFF.

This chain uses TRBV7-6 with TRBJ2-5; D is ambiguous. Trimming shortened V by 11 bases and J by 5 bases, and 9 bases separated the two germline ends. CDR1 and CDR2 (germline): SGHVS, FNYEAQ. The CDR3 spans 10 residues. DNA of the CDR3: TGTGCCCGCCCTTGGGAGACCCAGTACTTC. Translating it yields CARPWETQYF.

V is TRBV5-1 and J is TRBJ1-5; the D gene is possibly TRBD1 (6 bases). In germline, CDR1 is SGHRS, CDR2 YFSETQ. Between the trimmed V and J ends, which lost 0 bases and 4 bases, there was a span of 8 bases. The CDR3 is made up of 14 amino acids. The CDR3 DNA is TGCGCCAGCAGCTTGGAGGGGGGGAATCAGCCCCAGCATTTT. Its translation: CASSLEGGNQPQHF.

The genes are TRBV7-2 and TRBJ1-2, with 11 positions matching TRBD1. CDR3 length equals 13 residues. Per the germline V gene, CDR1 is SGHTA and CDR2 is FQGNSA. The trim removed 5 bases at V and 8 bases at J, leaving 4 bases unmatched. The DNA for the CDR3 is TGTGCCAGCAGCGAGGACAGGGGGCTGGGCTACACCTTC. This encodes CASSEDRGLGYTF.

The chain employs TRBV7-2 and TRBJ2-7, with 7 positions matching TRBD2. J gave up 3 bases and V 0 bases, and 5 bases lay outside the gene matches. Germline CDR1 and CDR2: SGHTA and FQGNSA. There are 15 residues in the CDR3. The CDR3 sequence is CASSLAHSGGYEQYF. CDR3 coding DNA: TGTGCCAGCAGCTTAGCGCATTCGGGGGGCTACGAGCAGTACTTC.

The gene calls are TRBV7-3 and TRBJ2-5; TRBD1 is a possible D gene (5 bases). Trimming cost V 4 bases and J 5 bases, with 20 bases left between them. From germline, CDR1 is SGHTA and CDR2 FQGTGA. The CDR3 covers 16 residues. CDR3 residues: CASSSGSGSAGETQYF. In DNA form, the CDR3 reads TGTGCCAGCAGCTCTGGATCGGGTTCCGCAGGGGAGACCCAGTACTTC.

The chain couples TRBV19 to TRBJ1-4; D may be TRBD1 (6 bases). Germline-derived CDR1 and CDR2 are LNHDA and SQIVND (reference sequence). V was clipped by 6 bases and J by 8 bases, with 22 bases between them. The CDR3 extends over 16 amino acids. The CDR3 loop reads CASRPQGPTKREKLFF. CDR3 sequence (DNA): TGTGCCAGTAGACCTCAGGGGCCGACTAAGAGAGAAAAACTGTTTTTT. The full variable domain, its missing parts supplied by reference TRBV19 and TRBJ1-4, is DGGITQSPKYLFRKEGQNVTLSCEQNLNHDAMYWYRQDPGQGLRLIYYSQIVNDFQKGDIAEGYSVSREKKESFPLTVTSAQKNPTAFYLCASRPQGPTKREKLFFGSGTQLSVL.

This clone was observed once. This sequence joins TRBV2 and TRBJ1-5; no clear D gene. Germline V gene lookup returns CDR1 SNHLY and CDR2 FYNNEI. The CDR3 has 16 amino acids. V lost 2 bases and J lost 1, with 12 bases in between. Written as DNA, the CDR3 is TGTGCCAGCAGTGAACGGAGCAGCACCAGCAATCAGCCCCAGCATTTT. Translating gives CASSERSSTSNQPQHF. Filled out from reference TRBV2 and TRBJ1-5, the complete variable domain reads EPEVTQTPSHQVTQMGQEVILRCVPISNHLYFYWYRQILGQKVEFLVSFYNNEISEKSEIFDDQFSVERPDGSNFTLKIRSTKLEDSAMYFCASSERSSTSNQPQHFGDGTRLSIL.

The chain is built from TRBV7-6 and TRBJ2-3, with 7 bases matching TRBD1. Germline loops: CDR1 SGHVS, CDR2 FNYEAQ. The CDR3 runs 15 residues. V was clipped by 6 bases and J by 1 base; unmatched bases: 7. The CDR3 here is CASSPDRVGTDTQYF. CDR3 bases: TGTGCCAGCAGTCCCGACAGGGTGGGCACAGATACGCAGTATTTT.

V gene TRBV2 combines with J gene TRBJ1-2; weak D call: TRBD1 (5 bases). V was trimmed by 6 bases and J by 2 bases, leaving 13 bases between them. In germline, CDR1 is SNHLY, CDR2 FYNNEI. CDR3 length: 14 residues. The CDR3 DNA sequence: TGTGCCAGCAGGGGGCCCGGGCGGAACTATGGCTACACCTTC. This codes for CASRGPGRNYGYTF.

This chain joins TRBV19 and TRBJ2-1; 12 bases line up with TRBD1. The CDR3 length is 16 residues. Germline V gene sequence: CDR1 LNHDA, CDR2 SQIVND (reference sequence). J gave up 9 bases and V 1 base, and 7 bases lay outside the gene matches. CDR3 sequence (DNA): TGTGCCAGTAGTATAGTGGAGGGACAGGGGGCCGGTGAGCAGTTCTTC. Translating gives CASSIVEGQGAGEQFF. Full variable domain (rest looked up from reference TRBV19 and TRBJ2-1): DGGITQSPKYLFRKEGQNVTLSCEQNLNHDAMYWYRQDPGQGLRLIYYSQIVNDFQKGDIAEGYSVSREKKESFPLTVTSAQKNPTAFYLCASSIVEGQGAGEQFFGPGTRLTVL.

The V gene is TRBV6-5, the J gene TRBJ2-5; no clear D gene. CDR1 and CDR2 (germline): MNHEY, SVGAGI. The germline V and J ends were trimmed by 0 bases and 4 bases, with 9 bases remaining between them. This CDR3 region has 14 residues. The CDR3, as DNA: TGTGCCAGCAGTTACTCCGAAGGGCGAGAGACCCAGTACTTC. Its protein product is CASSYSEGRETQYF.

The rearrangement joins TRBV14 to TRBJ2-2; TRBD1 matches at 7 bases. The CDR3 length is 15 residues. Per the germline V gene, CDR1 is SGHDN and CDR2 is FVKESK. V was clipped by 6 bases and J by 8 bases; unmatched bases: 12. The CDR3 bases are TGTGCCAGCAGACCTACAGGGGCTCAAGGGGGGGAGCTGTTTTTT. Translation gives CASRPTGAQGGELFF.

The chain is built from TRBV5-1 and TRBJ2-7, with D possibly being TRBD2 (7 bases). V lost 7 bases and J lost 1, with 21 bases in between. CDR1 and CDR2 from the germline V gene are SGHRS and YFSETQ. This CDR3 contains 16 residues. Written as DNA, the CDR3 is TGCGCCAGCTCCGTAGCCCTCGCGGGGGCTTCCTACGAGCAGTACTTC. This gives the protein CASSVALAGASYEQYF.

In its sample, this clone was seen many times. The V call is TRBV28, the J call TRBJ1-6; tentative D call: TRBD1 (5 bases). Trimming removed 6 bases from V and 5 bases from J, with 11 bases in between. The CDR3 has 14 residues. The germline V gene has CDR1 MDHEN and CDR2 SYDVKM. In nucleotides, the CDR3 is TGTGCCAGCAGCTTCCGGGACGATAATTCACCCCTCCACTTT. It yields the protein CASSFRDDNSPLHF.

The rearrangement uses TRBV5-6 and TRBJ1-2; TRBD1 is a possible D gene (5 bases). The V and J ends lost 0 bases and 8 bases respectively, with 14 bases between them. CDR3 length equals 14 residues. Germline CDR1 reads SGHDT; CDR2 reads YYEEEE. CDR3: CASSLGGEVRGYTF. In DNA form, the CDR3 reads TGTGCCAGCAGCTTGGGAGGGGAGGTTCGGGGCTACACCTTC.

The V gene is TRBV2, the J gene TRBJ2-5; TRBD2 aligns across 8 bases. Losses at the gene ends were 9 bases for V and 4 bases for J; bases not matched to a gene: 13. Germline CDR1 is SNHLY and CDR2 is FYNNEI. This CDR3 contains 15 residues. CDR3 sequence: CASSKRAGGGETQYF. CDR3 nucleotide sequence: TGTGCCAGTTCAAAAAGGGCGGGAGGAGGAGAGACCCAGTACTTC. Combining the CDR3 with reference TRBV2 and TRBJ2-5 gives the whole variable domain EPEVTQTPSHQVTQMGQEVILRCVPISNHLYFYWYRQILGQKVEFLVSFYNNEISEKSEIFDDQFSVERPDGSNFTLKIRSTKLEDSAMYFCASSKRAGGGETQYFGPGTRLLVL.